This T cell receptor beta chain is drawn from a study of blood T cell repertoires in COVID-19. For the study at large: Nucleic acid was either cDNA or gDNA, and it came from T cells, B-cell-depleted T cells, or PBMCs.

Clones were sequenced by immunoSEQ multiplex PCR, and TCRdb holds only the in-frame ones, with some missing. The table has a few hundred thousand clones, approximately 84% seen once. This sequence originates from a man over 45 who had recovered from COVID-19. Sequencing was performed on peripheral blood.

CDR3 nucleotides: TGTGCCAGCAGTCAGGGACAGGAACATGGCTACACCTTC. Translating gives CASSQGQEHGYTF. The chain is built from TRBV12-3 or TRBV12-4 and TRBJ1-2; TRBD1 matches 8 bases. This CDR3 spans 13 amino acids. V dropped 5 bases and J dropped 6; count of bases not matched to a gene: 5.